This TCR beta chain was sequenced during a study of blood T cell repertoires in COVID-19. Sequenced by immunoSEQ multiplex PCR; TCRdb stores in-frame clones only, minus some. The sample contains 250,000 or so clones, 70% to 85% of which appear only once. J gave up 4 bases and V 3 bases, and 6 bases lay outside the gene matches. The CDR3 covers 16 residues. CDR1 is PRHDT, CDR2 FYEKMQ, per germline (reference sequence). The sequenced sample consisted of peripheral blood. The J gene is TRBJ2-3, the V gene TRBV13, with 11 bases matching TRBD1. This TCR derives from a woman older than 75 with acute or convalescent COVID-19. CDR3 region: CASSFLRTGGSDTQYF. The CDR3 DNA reads TGTGCCAGCAGCTTCCTAAGGACAGGGGGCTCAGATACGCAGTATTTT.